The 15 T cell receptor beta chains listed next were all sequenced from one sample in a study of T-cell memory formation after mild COVID-19 (dated by TCRdb to about 2021). The receptor library was made with 5' RACE. Sequencer: Illumina NovaSeq 6000. Using fastp at Q25 and MiXCR, TCRdb reprocessed the public reads and kept productive beta chains. Here each entry gathers all rows of one CDR3 protein and keeps the most common genes and DNA. The sample data list 200,000 to 300,000 distinct CDR3 sequences, and 15% of these were observed just once. The ten largest clones add up to approximately 2.1% of the sample. The source material was PBMCs or a T cell subset sorted from them (not recorded which). The receptor source for this set is an adult woman who had mild COVID-19 (a few samples of this study predate the infection). The sample titles of this study are shuffled in the database, so cell type and time point are left out; the donor was told from shared clones.

This clonotype has ten or more counts. The chain joins TRBV5-1 to TRBJ2-7; D not certain. Trimming took 0 bases from V and 6 from J, leaving 13 bases between them. Germline lookup yields CDR1 SGHRS and CDR2 YFSETQ. This CDR3 comprises 14 residues. Written as DNA, the CDR3 is TGCGCCAGCAGCTTGGGTGCAGGATCCCTCGAGCAGTACTTC. The encoded protein is CASSLGAGSLEQYF.

This chain joins TRBV5-1 and TRBJ1-5, with D unclear. This CDR3 has 14 residues. Trimming took 4 bases from V and 3 from J, leaving 11 bases between them. CDR1 and CDR2 from the germline V gene are SGHRS and YFSETQ. The CDR3 reads CASSPTGSNQPQHF. In nucleotides, the CDR3 is TGCGCCAGCAGCCCGACGGGATCCAATCAGCCCCAGCATTTT.

The chain carries TRBV12-3 or TRBV12-4 and TRBJ1-3; D unclear. Between the trimmed V and J ends, which lost 1 base and 2 bases, there was a span of 12 bases. The CDR3 extends over 16 amino acids. This CDR3 reads CASSLVLRRAGNTIYF. The CDR3 DNA is TGTGCCAGCAGTTTAGTCCTCCGAAGGGCTGGAAACACCATATATTTT.

This clonotype occurred a few times. The CDR3: CASSPQPRRGAIGANVLTF. The CDR3 nucleotides read TGTGCCAGCAGCCCACAGCCACGAAGGGGCGCTATTGGGGCCAACGTCCTGACTTTC. The chain links TRBV7-2 to TRBJ2-6; perhaps TRBD1 as D (5 bases). Trimming shortened V by 5 bases and J by 3 bases, and 23 bases separated the two germline ends. CDR3 size: 19 residues. Germline V gene lookup returns CDR1 SGHTA and CDR2 FQGNSA.

This rearrangement joins TRBV3-1 to TRBJ2-7, with D perhaps being TRBD1 or TRBD2 (5 bases each). Germline V gives CDR1 LGHDT, CDR2 YNNKEL (reference sequence). V dropped 4 bases and J dropped 5 bases, with 18 bases sitting between them. The CDR3 extends over 15 amino acids. CDR3 protein: CASSLKWDLGHEQYF. The CDR3 DNA reads as TGTGCCAGCAGCCTCAAATGGGACCTTGGACACGAGCAGTACTTC.

This clonotype was counted between two and nine times. The chain uses TRBV6-6 and TRBJ1-4, with TRBD1 matching 10 bases. Germline V gene data show CDR1 as MNHNY and CDR2 as SVGAGI (reference sequence). The V gene end was trimmed by 4 bases and the J gene end by 5 bases; junction bases not matched to a gene: 10. This CDR3 has 17 residues. CDR3 in amino acids: CASSSGTGVSGNEKLFF. CDR3 in DNA: TGTGCCAGCAGTTCCGGGACAGGGGTTTCGGGGAATGAAAAACTGTTTTTT.

This chain uses TRBV12-3 or TRBV12-4 with TRBJ2-7; D is undetermined. There are 12 residues in the CDR3. V was cut by 5 bases and J by 6 bases, with 11 bases left in between. The CDR3 region is CASSPLLGEQYF. The DNA for the CDR3 is TGTGCCAGCAGTCCCTTGTTGGGCGAGCAGTACTTC.

This clonotype was detected only a few times. Here the CDR3 reads CASRARWVGNQPQHF. The CDR3 bases are TGTGCCAGCAGGGCCCGATGGGTCGGCAATCAGCCCCAGCATTTT. This chain connects TRBV2 to TRBJ1-5; no clear D. The CDR3 contains 15 residues. Germline V CDR1 and CDR2: SNHLY, FYNNEI. Trimming stripped 6 bases from V and 2 bases from J, with 14 bases between. The variable domain in full, with the rest retrieved from reference TRBV2 and TRBJ1-5, is EPEVTQTPSHQVTQMGQEVILRCVPISNHLYFYWYRQILGQKVEFLVSFYNNEISEKSEIFDDQFSVERPDGSNFTLKIRSTKLEDSAMYFCASRARWVGNQPQHFGDGTRLSIL.

In this sample, this clonotype turned up a few times. The chain joins TRBV10-3 to TRBJ2-7; 10 bases line up with TRBD1. V trimming: 6 bases; J trimming: 5 bases; junction bases outside the gene matches: 7. The germline V gene encodes CDR1 ENHRY and CDR2 SYGVKD. This CDR3 region has 14 residues. The CDR3: CAISPGQGNDEQYF. The CDR3 DNA is TGTGCCATCAGCCCGGGACAGGGGAACGACGAGCAGTACTTC.

This clonotype was counted between two and nine times. This chain uses TRBV6-5 with TRBJ2-1; no reliable D call. From germline, CDR1 is MNHEY and CDR2 SVGAGI. This CDR3 contains 10 residues. V lost 2 bases, J lost 7 bases, and 0 bases lay in between. In DNA, the CDR3 is TGTGCCAGCAGTTACAATGAGCAGTTCTTC. Its protein is CASSYNEQFF.

This clonotype was counted a few times. The rearrangement links TRBV14 to TRBJ1-5, with TRBD1 matching over 7 bases. There are 18 residues in the CDR3. Per germline, CDR1 SGHDN and CDR2 FVKESK. V was pared by 0 bases and J by 4 bases, with 12 bases of the junction left unmatched. This CDR3 reads CASSQERGLGTDNQPQHF. CDR3 bases: TGTGCCAGCAGCCAAGAGCGGGGTTTAGGGACAGATAATCAGCCCCAGCATTTT.

This clonotype was seen at least ten times. The chain carries TRBV5-1 and TRBJ2-1; 8 bases fit TRBD2. The length of the CDR3 is 16 residues. V was pared by 3 bases and J by 7 bases, with 12 bases of the junction left unmatched. Germline V gives CDR1 SGHRS, CDR2 YFSETQ. The chain's CDR3 is CASSWGRGGKGNEQFF. CDR3 sequence (DNA): TGCGCCAGCAGCTGGGGTCGGGGGGGAAAAGGGAATGAGCAGTTCTTC. Based on the CDR3 plus reference TRBV5-1 and TRBJ2-1, the full variable domain is KAGVTQTPRYLIKTRGQQVTLSCSPISGHRSVSWYQQTPGQGLQFLFEYFSETQRNKGNFPGRFSGRQFSNSRSEMNVSTLELGDSALYLCASSWGRGGKGNEQFFGPGTRLTVL.

This clonotype has just a few counts. The chain couples TRBV11-2 to TRBJ2-3; 14 bases fit TRBD2. Germline V gene sequence: CDR1 SGHAT, CDR2 FQNNGV. Trimming at V came to 4 bases and at J to 2 bases, leaving 8 bases not matched to a gene. This CDR3 is 18 amino acids long. The CDR3 loop is CASSSGTSGSLYTDTQYF. CDR3 in DNA: TGTGCCAGCAGCTCGGGGACTAGCGGGAGCCTATACACAGATACGCAGTATTTT.

The V call is TRBV2, the J call TRBJ2-2; D unclear. Trimming stripped 0 bases from V and 6 bases from J, with 5 bases between. This CDR3 is built from 13 residues. Germline values: CDR1 SNHLY, CDR2 FYNNEI. The CDR3 here is CASSEALAGELFF. The DNA for the CDR3 is TGTGCCAGCAGTGAAGCGCTGGCCGGGGAGCTGTTTTTT.

This chain joins TRBV4-2 and TRBJ2-1; D gene unclear. Trimming took off 0 bases at V and 7 bases at J, with 7 bases between the two ends. The length of the CDR3 is 13 residues. Germline-derived CDR1 and CDR2 are LGHNA and YNFKEQ. CDR3 amino acids: CASSQEVRNEQFF. The CDR3 coding sequence is TGTGCCAGCAGCCAAGAGGTGAGAAATGAGCAGTTCTTC.